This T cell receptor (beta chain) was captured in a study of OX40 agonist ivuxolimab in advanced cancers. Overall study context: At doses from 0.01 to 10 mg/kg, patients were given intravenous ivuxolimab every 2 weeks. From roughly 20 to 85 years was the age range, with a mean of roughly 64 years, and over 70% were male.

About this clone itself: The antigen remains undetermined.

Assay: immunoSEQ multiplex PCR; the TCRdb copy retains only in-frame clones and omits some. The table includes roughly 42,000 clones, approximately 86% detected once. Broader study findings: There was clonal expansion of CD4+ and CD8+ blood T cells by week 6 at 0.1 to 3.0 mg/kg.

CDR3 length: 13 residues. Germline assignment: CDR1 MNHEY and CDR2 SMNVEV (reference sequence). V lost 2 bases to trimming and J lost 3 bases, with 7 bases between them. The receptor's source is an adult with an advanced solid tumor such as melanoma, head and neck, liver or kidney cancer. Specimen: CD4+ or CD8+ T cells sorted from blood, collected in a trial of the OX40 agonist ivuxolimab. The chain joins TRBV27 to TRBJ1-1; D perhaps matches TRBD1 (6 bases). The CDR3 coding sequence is TGTGCCAGCAGTTTAAACAGGGACACTGAAGCTTTCTTT. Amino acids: CASSLNRDTEAFF.